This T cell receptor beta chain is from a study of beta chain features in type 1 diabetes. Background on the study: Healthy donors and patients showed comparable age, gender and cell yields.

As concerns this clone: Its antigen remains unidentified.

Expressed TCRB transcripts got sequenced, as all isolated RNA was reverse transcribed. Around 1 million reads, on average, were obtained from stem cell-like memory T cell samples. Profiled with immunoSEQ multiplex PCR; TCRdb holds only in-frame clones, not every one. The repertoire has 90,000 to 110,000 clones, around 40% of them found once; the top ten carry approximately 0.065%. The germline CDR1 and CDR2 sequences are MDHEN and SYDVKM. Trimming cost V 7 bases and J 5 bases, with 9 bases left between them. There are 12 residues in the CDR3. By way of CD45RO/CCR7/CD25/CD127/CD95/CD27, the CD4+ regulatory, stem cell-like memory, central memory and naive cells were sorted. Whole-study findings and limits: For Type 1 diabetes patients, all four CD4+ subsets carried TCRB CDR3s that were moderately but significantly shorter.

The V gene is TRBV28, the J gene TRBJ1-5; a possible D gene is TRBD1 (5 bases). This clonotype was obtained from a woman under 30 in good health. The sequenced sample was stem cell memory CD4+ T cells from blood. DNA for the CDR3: TGTGCCAGCACCCAGGGTTATCAGCCCCAGCATTTT. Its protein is CASTQGYQPQHF.